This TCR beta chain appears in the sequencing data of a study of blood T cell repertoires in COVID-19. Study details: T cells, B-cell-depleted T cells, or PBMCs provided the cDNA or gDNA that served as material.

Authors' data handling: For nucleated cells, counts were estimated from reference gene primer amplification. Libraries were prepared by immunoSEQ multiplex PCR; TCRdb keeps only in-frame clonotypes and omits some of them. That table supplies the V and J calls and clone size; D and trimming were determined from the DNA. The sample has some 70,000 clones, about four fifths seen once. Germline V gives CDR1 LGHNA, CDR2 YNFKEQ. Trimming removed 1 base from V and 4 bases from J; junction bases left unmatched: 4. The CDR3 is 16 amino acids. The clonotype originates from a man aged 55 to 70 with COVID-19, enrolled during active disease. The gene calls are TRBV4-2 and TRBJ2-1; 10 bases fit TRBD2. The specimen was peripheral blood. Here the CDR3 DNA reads TGTGCCAGCAGCCAAGCTAGCGGGAGAGTATACAATGAGCAGTTCTTC. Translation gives CASSQASGRVYNEQFF.